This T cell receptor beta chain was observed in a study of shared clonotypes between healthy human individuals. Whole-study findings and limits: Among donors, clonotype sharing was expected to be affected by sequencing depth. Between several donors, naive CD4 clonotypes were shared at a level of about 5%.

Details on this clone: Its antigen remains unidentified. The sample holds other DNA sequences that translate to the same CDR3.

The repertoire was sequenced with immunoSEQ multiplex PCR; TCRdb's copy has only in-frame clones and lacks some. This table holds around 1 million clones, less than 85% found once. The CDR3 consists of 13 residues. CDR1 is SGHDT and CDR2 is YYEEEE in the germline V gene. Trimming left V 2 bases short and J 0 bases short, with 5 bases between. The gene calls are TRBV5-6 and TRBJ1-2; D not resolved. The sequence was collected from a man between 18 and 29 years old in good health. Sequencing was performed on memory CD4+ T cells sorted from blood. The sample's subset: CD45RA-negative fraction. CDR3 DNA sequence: TGTGCCAGCAGCTTAGGAACTAACTATGGCTACACCTTC. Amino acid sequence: CASSLGTNYGYTF.